Following are 17 T cell receptor beta chains from one sample sequenced in a study of blood T cell repertoires in COVID-19. The table came from immunoSEQ multiplex PCR; TCRdb's copy has only in-frame clones and leaves some out. The sample has 60,000 to 80,000 clones; 92% are singletons. The sequenced sample was peripheral blood. Every receptor here comes from a human donor in a cohort sampled during active COVID-19.

V and J are TRBV7-2 and TRBJ1-3; D remains unclear. The CDR3 extends over 16 amino acids. CDR1 and CDR2 from the germline V gene are SGHTA and FQGNSA. The V and J ends lost 5 bases and 3 bases respectively, with 17 bases between them. CDR3 in amino acids: CASSPGSLLDGNTIYF. The DNA of the CDR3 is TGTGCCAGCAGCCCTGGGAGCCTCCTGGATGGAAACACCATATATTTT.

This clone was detected only a few times. The chain joins TRBV24-1 to TRBJ2-1; 9 positions match TRBD2. Per germline, CDR1 KGHDR and CDR2 SFDVKD. CDR3 length: 16 residues. Losses at the gene ends were 1 base for V and 11 bases for J; bases not matched to a gene: 11. The CDR3 protein is CATSDFAGGATGKQFF. CDR3 sequence (DNA): TGTGCCACCAGTGATTTTGCGGGGGGGGCTACCGGTAAGCAGTTCTTC.

There are a few counts of this clone. The chain combines TRBV30 with TRBJ1-2, with a possible D match to TRBD1 (5 bases). The germline V gene has CDR1 GTSNPN and CDR2 SVGIG (reference sequence). The CDR3 contains 12 residues. The V end lost 5 bases, the J end lost 8 bases, and 15 bases lay between the germline ends. This chain's CDR3 is CAWGHPTRGYTF. In nucleotides, the CDR3 is TGTGCCTGGGGACACCCCACGCGGGGCTACACCTTC. Combining the CDR3 with reference TRBV30 and TRBJ1-2 gives the whole variable domain SQTIHQWPATLVQPVGSPLSLECTVEGTSNPNLYWYRQAAGRGLQLLFYSVGIGQISSEVPQNLSASRPQDRQFILSSKKLLLSDSGFYLCAWGHPTRGYTFGSGTRLTVV.

The V call is TRBV5-8, the J call TRBJ2-7; TRBD1 aligns across 7 bases. Germline V gene sequence: CDR1 SGHTS, CDR2 YDEGEE. This CDR3 spans 18 amino acids. J gave up 2 bases and V 7 bases, and 21 bases lay outside the gene matches. The CDR3 coding sequence is TGTGCCAGCCCCGGACAGGTCTTTGTTCGGGGCGTCCCCTACGAGCAGTACTTC. Its protein is CASPGQVFVRGVPYEQYF.

This clone showed up just once. V gene TRBV12-3 or TRBV12-4 combines with J gene TRBJ2-2; D is unresolved. The CDR3 length is 12 residues. The V gene lost 8 bases and the J gene lost 2 bases, with 6 bases spanning the gap. CDR3 in amino acids: CASGRNTGELFF. CDR3 DNA: TGTGCCAGCGGCAGAAACACCGGGGAGCTGTTTTTT.

The chain recombines TRBV27 with TRBJ1-6, with 7 bases that match TRBD1. Unmatched junction bases numbered 11, after V lost 4 bases and J lost 8 bases. This CDR3 has 16 amino acids. CDR1 and CDR2 from the germline V gene are MNHEY and SMNVEV (reference sequence). The CDR3 reads CASSSRQGVEDSPLHF. The CDR3 coding sequence is TGTGCCAGCAGTTCCCGACAGGGCGTCGAAGATTCACCCCTCCACTTT.

J is TRBJ1-1 and V is TRBV18; 9 positions match TRBD1. The length of the CDR3 is 16 residues. Looked up from germline, CDR1 is KGHSH and CDR2 is LQKENI. The ends lost 2 bases at V and 10 bases at J; junction bases unmatched: 14. In DNA form, the CDR3 reads TGTGCCAGCTCACCAGGCGCCGGGACAGGGCATGCCAGAGCTTTCTTT. This translates into CASSPGAGTGHARAFF. Variable domain in full (rest from reference TRBV18 and TRBJ1-1): NAGVMQNPRHLVRRRGQEARLRCSPMKGHSHVYWYRQLPEEGLKFMVYLQKENIIDESGMPKERFSAEFPKEGPSILRIQQVVRGDSAAYFCASSPGAGTGHARAFFGQGTRLTVV.

The chain uses TRBV6-1 and TRBJ2-5; D perhaps matches TRBD2 (7 bases). Germline CDR1 reads MNHNS; CDR2 reads SASEGT. The V and J ends lost 4 bases and 0 bases respectively, with 24 bases between them. The CDR3 length is 19 residues. The CDR3 reads CASSGGVGGQRGYQETQYF. CDR3 nucleotides: TGTGCCAGCAGTGGAGGAGTCGGGGGGCAGCGCGGCTACCAAGAGACCCAGTACTTC.

This chain links TRBV7-6 with TRBJ2-3; D is unclear. This CDR3 is 13 amino acids long. In germline, CDR1 is SGHVS, CDR2 FNYEAQ. V dropped 1 base and J dropped 3 bases, with 5 bases sitting between them. The CDR3 protein is CASSLVRTDTQYF. In DNA form, the CDR3 reads TGTGCCAGCAGCTTAGTCCGGACAGATACGCAGTATTTT.

J is TRBJ2-2 and V is TRBV19; tentative D call: TRBD2 (5 bases). Germline V gives CDR1 LNHDA, CDR2 SQIVND (reference sequence). The CDR3 has 15 amino acids. Trimming removed 2 bases at V and 4 bases at J, with 11 bases between. The CDR3 region is CASSIKGEGTGELFF. The CDR3 DNA reads as TGTGCCAGTAGTATAAAGGGTGAGGGCACCGGGGAGCTGTTTTTT. Drawing the rest from reference TRBV19 and TRBJ2-2, the complete variable domain is DGGITQSPKYLFRKEGQNVTLSCEQNLNHDAMYWYRQDPGQGLRLIYYSQIVNDFQKGDIAEGYSVSREKKESFPLTVTSAQKNPTAFYLCASSIKGEGTGELFFGEGSRLTVL.

The V call is TRBV5-1, the J call TRBJ2-3; 8 bases fit TRBD1. Unmatched junction bases numbered 8, after V lost 5 bases and J lost 3 bases. CDR3 length: 15 residues. CDR1 is SGHRS, CDR2 YFSETQ, per germline. The CDR3 nucleotides are TGCGCCAGCAGTAAATCAGGGGGCCTTACAGATACGCAGTATTTT. Amino acid sequence: CASSKSGGLTDTQYF. Together with reference TRBV5-1 and TRBJ2-3, the CDR3 gives the full variable domain: KAGVTQTPRYLIKTRGQQVTLSCSPISGHRSVSWYQQTPGQGLQFLFEYFSETQRNKGNFPGRFSGRQFSNSRSEMNVSTLELGDSALYLCASSKSGGLTDTQYFGPGTRLTVL.

The chain couples TRBV18 to TRBJ2-5, with 9 positions matching TRBD1. CDR1 and CDR2 from the germline V gene are KGHSH and LQKENI. After removal of 6 bases from V and 2 bases from J, the junction contained 7 bases not matched to a gene. CDR3 size: 15 residues. In nucleotides, the CDR3 is TGTGCCAGCTCGCTGGGGACAGGGCTACAAGAGACCCAGTACTTC. This sequence encodes CASSLGTGLQETQYF. The full variable domain, rest sourced from reference TRBV18 and TRBJ2-5, is NAGVMQNPRHLVRRRGQEARLRCSPMKGHSHVYWYRQLPEEGLKFMVYLQKENIIDESGMPKERFSAEFPKEGPSILRIQQVVRGDSAAYFCASSLGTGLQETQYFGPGTRLLVL.

The chain employs TRBV6-5 and TRBJ1-1; TRBD1 matches at 9 bases. The J segment lost 8 bases and the V segment lost 6 bases, leaving 7 bases of the junction unmatched. Germline V gene data show CDR1 as MNHEY and CDR2 as SVGAGI. The CDR3 is 13 amino acids. CDR3 sequence: CASSSRDRVEAFF. CDR3 coding DNA: TGTGCCAGCAGCTCCCGGGACAGGGTAGAAGCTTTCTTT.

V and J are TRBV5-1 and TRBJ2-1; 16 nucleotides line up with TRBD2. This CDR3 is 17 amino acids long. With 4 bases clipped from V and 6 bases from J, the junction kept 7 bases outside the gene matches. Germline V gene sequence: CDR1 SGHRS, CDR2 YFSETQ. CDR3 DNA: TGCGCCAGCAGCCCGGGACTAGCGGGAGGGCCTGGCAATGAGCAGTTCTTC. This sequence encodes CASSPGLAGGPGNEQFF. Full variable domain (remainder filled in from reference TRBV5-1 and TRBJ2-1): KAGVTQTPRYLIKTRGQQVTLSCSPISGHRSVSWYQQTPGQGLQFLFEYFSETQRNKGNFPGRFSGRQFSNSRSEMNVSTLELGDSALYLCASSPGLAGGPGNEQFFGPGTRLTVL.

This sequence joins TRBV9 and TRBJ2-2; 8 bases are shared with TRBD2. Per the germline V gene, CDR1 is SGDLS and CDR2 is YYNGEE. This CDR3 comprises 16 residues. V shed 4 bases and J 1 base; nucleotides not matched to a gene: 6. DNA of the CDR3: TGTGCCAGCAGCCCGAGACTAGCGCTGAACACCGGGGAGCTGTTTTTT. Translating gives CASSPRLALNTGELFF. The full variable domain, with the rest looked up from reference TRBV9 and TRBJ2-2, is DSGVTQTPKHLITATGQRVTLRCSPRSGDLSVYWYQQSLDQGLQFLIQYYNGEERAKGNILERFSAQQFPDLHSELNLSSLELGDSALYFCASSPRLALNTGELFFGEGSRLTVL.

The chain links TRBV5-1 to TRBJ1-4; D possibly corresponds to TRBD1 (5 bases). CDR1 SGHRS and CDR2 YFSETQ come from the germline V gene. This CDR3 is built from 14 residues. Trimming removed 4 bases at V and 3 bases at J, with 10 bases between. The CDR3 region is CASSPDRPNEKLFF. CDR3 coding DNA: TGCGCCAGCAGCCCCGACAGACCTAATGAAAAACTGTTTTTT.

This clone was counted only a few times. The chain recombines TRBV5-6 with TRBJ2-2; D uncertain. V lost 1 base and J 7 bases, leaving 2 bases between the germline ends. Germline V CDR1 and CDR2: SGHDT, YYEEEE. The CDR3 length is 11 residues. CDR3 region: CASSLYGELFF. DNA for the CDR3: TGTGCCAGCAGCTTGTACGGGGAGCTGTTTTTT. The full variable domain, its missing parts supplied by reference TRBV5-6 and TRBJ2-2, is DAGVTQSPTHLIKTRGQQVTLRCSPKSGHDTVSWYQQALGQGPQFIFQYYEEEERQRGNFPDRFSGHQFPNYSSELNVNALLLGDSALYLCASSLYGELFFGEGSRLTVL.